The 28 T cell receptor beta chains below were found in one sample sequenced in a study of radiotherapy plus CTLA-4 blockade in lung cancer. Using immunoSEQ multiplex PCR, the repertoire was profiled, and TCRdb retains in-frame clones only, with some absent. The table includes tens of thousands of clones, approximately 83% detected once. Sequencing used peripheral blood, obtained from a patient treated with radiotherapy plus ipilimumab. The receptors come from a human donor with non-small cell lung cancer who had stable disease on radiotherapy plus ipilimumab.

This clone was found a few times. The V call is TRBV28, the J call TRBJ1-5, with unresolved D. In germline, CDR1 is MDHEN, CDR2 SYDVKM. V was shortened by 2 bases and J by 4 bases, with 6 bases between the two germline ends. This CDR3 has 13 residues. This CDR3 is CASSLGWNQPQHF. The DNA of the CDR3 is TGTGCCAGCAGTTTAGGGTGGAATCAGCCCCAGCATTTT.

The chain employs TRBV27 and TRBJ1-2; a possible D gene is TRBD1 (6 bases). Trimming took off 3 bases at V and 4 bases at J, with 12 bases between the two ends. Germline CDR1 is MNHEY and CDR2 is SMNVEV (reference sequence). The length of the CDR3 is 14 residues. As DNA, the CDR3 is TGTGCCAGCAGTTTCGCTCAAGGGGGCTATGGCTACACCTTC. Protein: CASSFAQGGYGYTF.

CDR3: CASSLEYGVGEQYF. DNA for the CDR3: TGTGCCAGCAGCTTAGAGTACGGGGTGGGCGAGCAGTACTTC. The J gene is TRBJ2-7, the V gene TRBV5-6, with TRBD2 as a possible D gene (5 bases). The CDR3 has 14 amino acids. Germline values: CDR1 SGHDT, CDR2 YYEEEE. V was trimmed by 2 bases and J by 6 bases, leaving 15 bases between them.

This clone was detected only once. The chain employs TRBV30 and TRBJ1-2; 8 nucleotides agree with TRBD1. Germline loops: CDR1 GTSNPN, CDR2 SVGIG (reference sequence). The ends lost 1 base at V and 5 bases at J; junction bases unmatched: 3. This CDR3 has 13 residues. This chain's CDR3 is CAWSGDRRYGYTF. CDR3 nucleotides: TGTGCCTGGAGTGGGGACAGGAGATATGGCTACACCTTC.

The gene calls are TRBV30 and TRBJ2-5, with D possibly being TRBD2 (6 bases). Germline V CDR1 and CDR2: GTSNPN, SVGIG (reference sequence). The CDR3 has 14 residues. V lost 1 base and J 1 base, leaving 10 bases between the germline ends. The CDR3 spells CAWSGLVGQETQYF. The CDR3 region has the DNA TGTGCCTGGAGTGGACTAGTGGGCCAAGAGACCCAGTACTTC. The full variable domain, its missing parts supplied by reference TRBV30 and TRBJ2-5, is SQTIHQWPATLVQPVGSPLSLECTVEGTSNPNLYWYRQAAGRGLQLLFYSVGIGQISSEVPQNLSASRPQDRQFILSSKKLLLSDSGFYLCAWSGLVGQETQYFGPGTRLLVL.

This clone was observed a single time. The rearrangement joins TRBV5-1 to TRBJ2-3; D unresolved. Germline loops: CDR1 SGHRS, CDR2 YFSETQ. The V end lost 0 bases, the J end lost 0 bases, and 14 bases lay between the germline ends. The CDR3 is 17 residues long. CDR3 in DNA: TGCGCCAGCAGCTTGGGGGCAGCGACCGCGAGCACAGATACGCAGTATTTT. Protein product: CASSLGAATASTDTQYF.

This chain connects TRBV2 to TRBJ2-1; D might be TRBD2 (6 bases). Germline V CDR1 and CDR2: SNHLY, FYNNEI. Between the trimmed V and J ends, which lost 0 bases and 5 bases, there was a span of 20 bases. This CDR3 is 18 amino acids long. The CDR3 DNA reads as TGTGCCAGCAGTGAAGCGGTTTTAGGCTTTCGGGGGAACAATGAGCAGTTCTTC. Its protein is CASSEAVLGFRGNNEQFF.

This chain joins TRBV11-2 and TRBJ2-7; 7 bases fit TRBD1. Germline lookup yields CDR1 SGHAT and CDR2 FQNNGV. After removal of 2 bases from V and 4 bases from J, the junction contained 11 bases not matched to a gene. The CDR3 covers 16 residues. CDR3 region: CASSLSRVAGGYEQYF. CDR3 in DNA: TGTGCCAGCAGCTTATCTCGGGTCGCAGGGGGATACGAGCAGTACTTC.

V usage is TRBV6-5 and J usage is TRBJ2-5; tentatively, D is TRBD1 (7 bases). The germline V and J ends were trimmed by 5 bases and 4 bases, with 17 bases remaining between them. This CDR3 region has 15 residues. Per germline, CDR1 MNHEY and CDR2 SVGAGI. The chain's CDR3 is CASSAGRQGTETQYF. The DNA of the CDR3 is TGTGCCAGCAGTGCCGGGAGACAGGGAACAGAGACCCAGTACTTC.

The rearrangement uses TRBV6-1 and TRBJ2-3; D not resolved. The CDR3 contains 14 residues. Deletions cut 0 bases from V and 0 bases from J, with 4 bases between. The germline V gene has CDR1 MNHNS and CDR2 SASEGT. The CDR3 reads CASSEAGSTDTQYF. The CDR3 bases are TGTGCCAGCAGTGAAGCAGGGAGCACAGATACGCAGTATTTT.

The chain combines TRBV7-6 with TRBJ1-6; 10 bases agree with TRBD1. Per the germline V gene, CDR1 is SGHVS and CDR2 is FNYEAQ. J lost 6 bases, V lost 0 bases, and 2 bases had no gene match. The CDR3 totals 16 residues. The CDR3 DNA reads TGTGCCAGCAGCTTAGCCCGGGACAGGGGTAATTCACCCCTCCACTTT. This gives the protein CASSLARDRGNSPLHF.

The chain recombines TRBV27 with TRBJ2-1, with TRBD1 matching over 7 bases. Trimming at V came to 6 bases and at J to 6 bases, leaving 5 bases not matched to a gene. Germline loops: CDR1 MNHEY, CDR2 SMNVEV (reference sequence). This CDR3 has 13 amino acids. The CDR3 DNA follows: TGTGCCAGCAGAGGGGGCAGCTTCAATGAGCAGTTCTTC. Protein: CASRGGSFNEQFF.

V and J are TRBV21-1 and TRBJ2-5. TRBV21-1 has pseudogene status. CDR3 length equals 15 residues. This CDR3 reads CASSKGGRGPETQYF. The CDR3 bases are TGTGCCAGCAGCAAAGGGGGGAGGGGGCCGGAGACCCAGTACTTC.

The chain combines TRBV19 with TRBJ2-1; the match to TRBD2 covers 9 bases. V trimming: 9 bases; J trimming: 8 bases; junction bases outside the gene matches: 14. This CDR3 is built from 15 residues. From germline, CDR1 is LNHDA and CDR2 SQIVND (reference sequence). The CDR3, as DNA: TGTGCCAGCGCTAAGGGCAGCGGGGGGAGGGATGAGCAGTTCTTC. Residues: CASAKGSGGRDEQFF.

The rearrangement joins TRBV19 to TRBJ2-7; no definite D call. The CDR3 consists of 14 residues. The ends were cut back, 3 bases at V and 3 bases at J, with 12 bases in the middle. CDR1 is LNHDA and CDR2 is SQIVND in the germline V gene (reference sequence). CDR3 sequence: CASSILGRNYEQYF. CDR3 bases: TGTGCCAGTAGTATTCTCGGCAGGAACTACGAGCAGTACTTC.

The chain employs TRBV4-2 and TRBJ1-1, with a weak D call TRBD1 (6 bases). The V gene's germline CDR1 is LGHNA and CDR2 YNFKEQ. CDR3 length equals 17 residues. Trimming stripped 0 bases from V and 1 base from J, with 15 bases between. In nucleotides, the CDR3 is TGTGCCAGCAGCCAAGATATGGGGGCGCGGAGGAACACTGAAGCTTTCTTT. This translates into CASSQDMGARRNTEAFF.

The chain employs TRBV27 and TRBJ1-5, with a possible D match to TRBD1 (6 bases). The CDR3 has 16 amino acids. CDR1 is MNHEY and CDR2 is SMNVEV in the germline V gene (reference sequence). V was pared by 5 bases and J by 4 bases, with 18 bases between. CDR3 amino acids: CASSPTEGVWNQPQHF. As DNA, the CDR3 is TGTGCCAGCAGTCCCACCGAGGGGGTGTGGAATCAGCCCCAGCATTTT.

Only one count was recorded for this clone. The CDR3 reads CASSVRVAGDQETQYF. The CDR3 DNA reads as TGTGCCAGCAGCGTGAGGGTCGCGGGGGATCAAGAGACCCAGTACTTC. V gene TRBV5-5 combines with J gene TRBJ2-5, with TRBD2 identical over 7 bases. The germline V gene encodes CDR1 SGHKS and CDR2 YYEKEE (reference sequence). Unmatched junction bases numbered 11, after V lost 4 bases and J lost 2 bases. This CDR3 region has 16 residues.

This clone was counted only a few times. The chain links TRBV27 to TRBJ1-6; TRBD1 is a possible D gene (6 bases). The CDR3 covers 16 residues. Trimming removed 5 bases at V and 0 bases at J, with 11 bases between. CDR1 is MNHEY and CDR2 is SMNVEV in the germline V gene (reference sequence). The CDR3 loop is CASSKQGGSYNSPLHF. In nucleotides, the CDR3 is TGTGCCAGCAGTAAACAGGGAGGCTCCTATAATTCACCCCTCCACTTT.

This sequence joins TRBV9 and TRBJ2-1; 11 bases map to TRBD2. Germline assignment: CDR1 SGDLS and CDR2 YYNGEE. The CDR3 contains 15 residues. V trimming: 0 bases; J trimming: 7 bases; junction bases outside the gene matches: 3. The CDR3 sequence: CASSVVLAGGNEQFF. For the CDR3, the DNA is TGTGCCAGCAGCGTAGTATTAGCGGGAGGGAATGAGCAGTTCTTC.

The chain couples TRBV30 to TRBJ2-5, with a possible D match to TRBD2 (6 bases). Germline V lookup: CDR1 GTSNPN, CDR2 SVGIG (reference sequence). Trimming stripped 1 base from V and 3 bases from J, with 12 bases between. The CDR3 is 14 residues long. This chain's CDR3 is CAWSGGAGKETQYF. CDR3 coding DNA: TGTGCCTGGAGTGGTGGGGCGGGAAAAGAGACCCAGTACTTC.

The chain is built from TRBV7-8 and TRBJ1-2; 8 nucleotides match TRBD1. CDR1 and CDR2 (germline): SGHVS, FQNEAQ. The junction had 9 bases not matched to a gene; V was cut back by 5 bases and J by 4 bases. This CDR3 is 15 amino acids long. CDR3 loop: CASSRGQGTSYGYTF. The DNA for the CDR3 is TGTGCCAGCAGCCGCGGACAGGGAACCTCCTATGGCTACACCTTC.

The CDR3 loop is CASSLARAANYGYTF. CDR3 bases: TGCGCCAGCAGCCTCGCAAGAGCAGCTAACTATGGCTACACCTTC. The chain employs TRBV4-1 and TRBJ1-2, with D unresolved. Trimming removed 4 bases from V and 0 bases from J, with 12 bases in between. CDR3 length: 15 amino acids. CDR1 is MGHRA and CDR2 is YSYEKL in the germline V gene.

J is TRBJ2-7 and V is TRBV11-2; D gene ambiguous. The CDR3 totals 16 residues. V lost 1 base and J lost 4, with 17 bases in between. The germline V gene encodes CDR1 SGHAT and CDR2 FQNNGV. This CDR3 is CASSLVPSRRLYEQYF. The CDR3 DNA sequence: TGTGCCAGCAGCTTAGTGCCCTCAAGGCGGCTTTACGAGCAGTACTTC.

This clone showed up just a few times. This chain joins TRBV28 and TRBJ1-3, with D hard to call. The CDR3 is 13 residues long. Trimming took off 4 bases at V and 4 bases at J, with 8 bases between the two ends. The germline V gene has CDR1 MDHEN and CDR2 SYDVKM. The CDR3 bases are TGTGCCAGCAGTTCTTCACGGGGAAACACCATATATTTT. Translating gives CASSSSRGNTIYF.

The genes are TRBV18 and TRBJ2-7, with D possibly matching TRBD1 (6 bases). V lost 3 bases to trimming and J lost 5 bases, with 20 bases between them. The CDR3 extends over 16 amino acids. Germline values: CDR1 KGHSH, CDR2 LQKENI. In DNA form, the CDR3 reads TGTGCCAGCTCACCGCTGGGTAGGGGGTTAAGGAACGAGCAGTACTTC. It encodes CASSPLGRGLRNEQYF.

The rearrangement links TRBV6-5 to TRBJ1-1; no firm D call. This CDR3 region has 13 residues. The germline V gene has CDR1 MNHEY and CDR2 SVGAGI. The V end was cut by 7 bases, the J end by 1 base, with 10 bases between. CDR3 protein: CASISDQNTEAFF. CDR3 DNA: TGTGCCAGCATCTCGGATCAGAACACTGAAGCTTTCTTT.

CDR3 amino acids: CASSVSAHLSYEQYF. In DNA form, the CDR3 reads TGTGCCAGCAGCGTATCGGCACACCTCTCCTACGAGCAGTACTTC. The chain has TRBV9 and TRBJ2-5, with D unclear. The DNA end is a closer match to TRBJ2-7, so the J assignment may be wrong. The germline gives CDR1 SGDLS, CDR2 YYNGEE. This CDR3 is built from 15 residues.